This T cell receptor (beta chain) was profiled in a study of vaccination effects on CD4 cells after COVID-19. Trimming took off 5 bases at V and 7 bases at J, with 17 bases between the two ends. This CDR3 is built from 14 residues. CDR1 and CDR2 (germline): SEHNR, FQNEAQ (reference sequence). Isolation of CD4+ T cells took place after less than twelve days of culture. Participants each got two BNT162b2 or mRNA-1273 vaccine doses. Vaccinated recipients, who were negative for nucleocapsid antibodies, had no history of SARS-CoV-2 infection. TCRdb's table, derived via immunoSEQ multiplex PCR, lists solely in-frame clones and lacks some. The sample yields over 45,000 clones, roughly 72% seen once. For this clone: As yet, its antigen is unknown.

This receptor was identified in a human donor who received a COVID-19 vaccine. The chain is built from TRBV7-9 and TRBJ2-5, with D perhaps TRBD2 (5 bases). The source was CD4+ T cells from PBMCs cultured without peptide, collected after COVID-19 vaccination. For the CDR3, the DNA is TGTGCCAGCAGCGCCGCCTCTCAAGGAGGGACCCAGTACTTC. Encoded protein: CASSAASQGGTQYF.